Listed below are T cell receptor beta chains from one sample, sequenced in a study of cytomegalovirus exposure and HLA in healthy donors. Clones were sequenced by immunoSEQ multiplex PCR, and TCRdb holds only the in-frame ones, with some missing. This table has more than 250,000 clones, about nine tenths appearing once. The sample comprised PBMCs. These receptors came from a woman between 18 and 30 years old in good health and CMV-seronegative. Each CDR3 is given with its conserved first and last residue. A D gene is named only where the DNA matches it firmly. Clone size, where shown, is once, few, many, or a class for clones that have expanded.

TRBJ2-3	TRBV9	.	.	CASSSDSASATISTDTQYF	TGTGCCAGCAGTAGCGACTCCGCTTCAGCTACCATTAGCACAGATACGCAGTATTTT
TRBJ2-7	TRBV7-6	.	.	CASSLISGEQYF	TGTGCCAGCAGCTTAATCAGCGGCGAGCAGTACTTC
TRBJ1-1	TRBV2	.	.	CASSKQGMNTEAFF	TGTGCCAGCAGTAAACAGGGCATGAACACTGAAGCTTTCTTT
TRBJ2-6	TRBV5-1	.	.	CASSSLTLGVSGANVLTF	TGCGCCAGCAGCTCCCTGACTTTAGGAGTCTCTGGGGCCAACGTCCTGACTTTC
TRBJ2-2	TRBV28	.	.	CASREVYTGELFF	TGTGCCAGCAGGGAGGTATACACCGGGGAGCTGTTTTTT
TRBJ2-7	TRBV13	.	TRBD2	CASSISGSSYEQYF	TGTGCCAGCAGCATAAGCGGGAGCTCCTACGAGCAGTACTTC
TRBJ1-1	TRBV6-5	once	.	CASSYWGSEAFF	TGTGCCAGCAGTTATTGGGGCAGCGAAGCTTTCTTT
TRBJ1-2	TRBV2	few	.	CASSAPTGNSYGYTF	TGTGCCAGCAGTGCCCCCACAGGGAATTCCTATGGCTACACCTTC
TRBJ1-2	TRBV5-6	.	.	CASSPGQTYGYTF	TGTGCCAGCAGCCCAGGACAGACCTATGGCTACACCTTC
TRBJ2-2	TRBV28	.	TRBD2	CASSPGLVLGGELFF	TGTGCCAGCAGTCCAGGACTAGTTTTGGGCGGGGAGCTGTTTTTT
TRBJ1-4	TRBV18	.	TRBD1	CASSPLDRGRNEKLFF	TGTGCCAGCTCACCACTTGACAGGGGGCGAAATGAAAAACTGTTTTTT
TRBJ1-3	TRBV7-9	few	.	CASSSLGSGAGNTIYF	TGTGCCAGCAGCTCCTTGGGATCGGGGGCTGGAAACACCATATATTTT
TRBJ1-1	TRBV6-5	.	.	CASSTQGNTEAFF	TGTGCCAGCAGTACCCAGGGGAACACTGAAGCTTTCTTT